A single sample is the source of the 10 T cell receptor beta chains below, sequenced in a study of blood T cell repertoires in COVID-19. Here immunoSEQ multiplex PCR was the method, and the copy in TCRdb shows in-frame clones only, minus some. The sample comprises roughly 200,000 clones, about four fifths of which are singletons, and 11% rests with the top ten. The sample taken for sequencing was peripheral blood. The receptor set was obtained from a woman aged 40 to 55 with COVID-19, enrolled during active disease.

The rearrangement uses TRBV7-9 and TRBJ2-5; tentatively, D is TRBD2 (5 bases). The V and J ends lost 0 bases and 2 bases respectively, with 7 bases between them. The V gene's germline CDR1 is SEHNR and CDR2 FQNEAQ (reference sequence). CDR3 length equals 14 residues. CDR3 in DNA: TGTGCCAGCAGCTTAGCGCGGGTGCAAGAGACCCAGTACTTC. Its protein is CASSLARVQETQYF.

The gene calls are TRBV3-1 (or the pseudogene TRBV3-2) and TRBJ1-4; D is ambiguous. The CDR3 has 15 amino acids. CDR1 and CDR2 from the germline V gene are LGHDT and YNNKEL (reference sequence). The ends were cut back, 0 bases at V and 8 bases at J, with 13 bases in the middle. CDR3 nucleotide sequence: TGTGCCAGCAGCCAAGATCGAGGGAGAAACGAAAAACTGTTTTTT. Protein sequence: CASSQDRGRNEKLFF.

A few counts support this clone. The V and J genes are TRBV5-8 and TRBJ2-1; 9 nucleotides match TRBD2. The CDR3 loop spans 15 amino acids. The V segment lost 2 bases and the J segment 9 bases; nucleotides outside the gene matches: 9. CDR1 and CDR2 from the germline V gene are SGHTS and YDEGEE. DNA of the CDR3: TGTGCCAGCAGCTTAGGGACTAGCCTCGACTTTGAGCAGTTCTTC. Translated: CASSLGTSLDFEQFF.

V is TRBV24-1 and J is TRBJ2-3; 7 nucleotides agree with TRBD1. The CDR3 loop spans 15 amino acids. The germline gives CDR1 KGHDR, CDR2 SFDVKD. With V trimmed by 4 bases and J by 2 bases, 5 bases remained unmatched. CDR3 sequence (DNA): TGTGCCACCAGTGAAACGGGACAGTTCACAGATACGCAGTATTTT. Amino acid sequence: CATSETGQFTDTQYF.

CDR3 residues: CASSLDGQGDQPQHF. The CDR3 DNA is TGCGCCAGCAGCTTGGACGGACAGGGGGATCAGCCCCAGCATTTT. The chain carries TRBV5-1 and TRBJ1-5; 10 positions agree with TRBD1. The CDR3 consists of 15 residues. J was trimmed by 5 bases and V by 0 bases; bases with no gene match: 2. Germline V CDR1 and CDR2: SGHRS, YFSETQ.

The chain's CDR3 is CASSYMTGNTGELFF. CDR3 nucleotide sequence: TGTGCCAGCAGTTACATGACAGGGAACACCGGGGAGCTGTTTTTT. This chain connects TRBV6-5 to TRBJ2-2; D might be TRBD1 (6 bases). Between the trimmed V and J ends, which lost 2 bases and 1 base, there was a span of 8 bases. The CDR3 is made up of 15 amino acids. Germline CDR1 is MNHEY and CDR2 is SVGAGI.

Only one count was recorded for this clone. CDR3 region: CASSYSDSQPQHF. CDR3 bases: TGTGCCAGCAGTTATTCCGACAGTCAGCCCCAGCATTTT. The chain couples TRBV6-2 or TRBV6-3 to TRBJ1-5, with D perhaps TRBD1 (5 bases). The V gene lost 3 bases and the J gene lost 6 bases, with 9 bases spanning the gap. CDR1 is MNHEY, CDR2 SVGEGT, per germline. This CDR3 spans 13 amino acids.

The chain employs TRBV29-1 and TRBJ2-5; D remains unclear. Germline CDR1 is SQVTM and CDR2 is ANQGSEA. The germline V and J ends were trimmed by 4 bases and 3 bases, with 9 bases remaining between them. This CDR3 region has 12 residues. The CDR3 DNA follows: TGCAGCGTTGGCAGGATAGAAGAGACCCAGTACTTC. This gives the protein CSVGRIEETQYF.

The genes are TRBV28 and TRBJ2-1; TRBD2 aligns across 10 bases. Germline lookup yields CDR1 MDHEN and CDR2 SYDVKM. The junction had 4 bases not matched to a gene; V was cut back by 6 bases and J by 2 bases. This CDR3 spans 15 amino acids. The chain's CDR3 is CASSPLAGAYNEQFF. The CDR3 region has the DNA TGTGCCAGCAGCCCTCTAGCGGGAGCCTACAATGAGCAGTTCTTC.

The rearrangement links TRBV7-8 to TRBJ2-7, with TRBD2 matching over 12 bases. Germline CDR1 reads SGHVS; CDR2 reads FQNEAQ. Trimming took 2 bases from V and 0 from J; bases not matched to a gene: 11. This CDR3 spans 19 amino acids. This chain's CDR3 is CASSLRGLAGRSRSYEQYF. Here the CDR3 DNA reads TGTGCCAGCAGCTTAAGAGGACTAGCGGGGCGCAGCCGCTCCTACGAGCAGTACTTC.